The clone carrying this T cell receptor beta chain has only a few counts. The sample comes from a study of cytomegalovirus exposure and HLA in healthy donors. This CDR3 spans 13 amino acids. Germline V gene data show CDR1 as MNHNS and CDR2 as SASEGT. V was clipped by 5 bases and J by 1 base, with 8 bases between them. This PCR relied on a set of 60 Vbeta primers and 13 Jbeta primers. The data were produced by immunoSEQ multiplex PCR, yet TCRdb's version contains in-frame clones alone and is incomplete. The data contain some 110,000 clones, around 84% of them seen just once; the ten biggest clones take up more than 20%.

The sequencing input was PBMCs. The sequence came from a man younger than 45 in good health and CMV-seropositive. The chain employs TRBV6-1 and TRBJ1-1; D remains unclear. Written as DNA, the CDR3 is TGTGCCAGCAGTCGACGGAGGAACACTGAAGCTTTCTTT. This codes for CASSRRRNTEAFF.